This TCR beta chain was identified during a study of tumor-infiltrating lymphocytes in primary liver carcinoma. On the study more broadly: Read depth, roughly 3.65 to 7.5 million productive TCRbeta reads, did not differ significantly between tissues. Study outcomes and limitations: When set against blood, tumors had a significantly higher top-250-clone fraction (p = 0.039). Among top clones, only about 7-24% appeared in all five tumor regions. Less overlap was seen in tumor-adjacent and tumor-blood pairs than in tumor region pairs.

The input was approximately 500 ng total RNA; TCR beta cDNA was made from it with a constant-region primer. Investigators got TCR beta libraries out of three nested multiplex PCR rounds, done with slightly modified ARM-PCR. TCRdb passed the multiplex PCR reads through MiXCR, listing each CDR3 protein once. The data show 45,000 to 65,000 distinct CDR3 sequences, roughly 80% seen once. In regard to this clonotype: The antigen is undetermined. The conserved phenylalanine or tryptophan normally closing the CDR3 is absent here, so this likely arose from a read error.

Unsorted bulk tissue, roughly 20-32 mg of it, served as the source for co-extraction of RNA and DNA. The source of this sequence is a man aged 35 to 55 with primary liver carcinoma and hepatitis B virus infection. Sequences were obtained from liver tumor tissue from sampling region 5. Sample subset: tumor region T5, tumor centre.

CDR3 nucleotides: TGTGCCAGCAGCCCAGCCGACAGGGACTATGGCTACACCTTA. It encodes CASSPADRDYGYTL. This sequence joins TRBV11-2 and TRBJ1-2; TRBD1 matches 7 bases. Looked up from germline, CDR1 is SGHAT and CDR2 is FQNNGV. The CDR3 has 14 residues. V trimming: 5 bases; J trimming: 3 bases; junction bases outside the gene matches: 6.